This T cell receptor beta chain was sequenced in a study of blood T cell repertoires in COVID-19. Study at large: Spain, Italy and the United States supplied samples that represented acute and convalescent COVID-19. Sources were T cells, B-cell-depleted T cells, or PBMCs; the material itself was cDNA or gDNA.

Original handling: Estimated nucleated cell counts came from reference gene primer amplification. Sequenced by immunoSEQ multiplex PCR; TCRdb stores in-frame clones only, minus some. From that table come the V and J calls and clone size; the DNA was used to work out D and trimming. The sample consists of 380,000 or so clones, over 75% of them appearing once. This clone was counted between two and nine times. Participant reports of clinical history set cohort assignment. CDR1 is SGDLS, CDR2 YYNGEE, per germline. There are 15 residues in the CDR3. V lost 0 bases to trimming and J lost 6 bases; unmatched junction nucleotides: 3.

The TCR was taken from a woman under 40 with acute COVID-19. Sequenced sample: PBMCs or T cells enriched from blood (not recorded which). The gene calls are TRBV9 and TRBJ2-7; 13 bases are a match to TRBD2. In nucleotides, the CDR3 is TGTGCCAGCAGCGTAGAGGGACTAGCGGGGAGCGAGCAGTACTTC. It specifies CASSVEGLAGSEQYF.